This is a list of T cell receptor beta chains from one sample in a study of CD8 T cells in Susac syndrome. TCRdb re-called the immunoSEQ multiplex PCR reads through MiXCR, storing one row per CDR3 protein. The repertoire has some 260,000 distinct CDR3 sequences, roughly 81% of them found once; the top ten carry about 0.11%. Sequencing was carried out using CD8+ T cells from PBMCs. All receptors derive from a human donor with multiple sclerosis. Both conserved end residues are part of each CDR3. The order of the fields is clone size, V gene, D gene, J gene, CDR3 DNA, CDR3 protein. D genes are given only for firm matches. A row's size may be missing; if present it is once, few, many or a size class.

>NA|TRBV3-1|TRBD1|TRBJ1-2
TGTGCCAGCAGCCAAGACGGGAACAGGGGCGGCTACACCTTC
CASSQDGNRGGYTF
>NA|TRBV5-5|TRBD2|TRBJ2-7
TGTGCCAGCAGCCACACTAGCGCTTTAGGCGAGCAGTACTTC
CASSHTSALGEQYF
>NA|TRBV27|NA|TRBJ2-7
TGTGCCAGCAGTCTAAGTCCCGGGACGGGAGCCTACGAGCAGTACTTC
CASSLSPGTGAYEQYF
>NA|TRBV7-9|NA|TRBJ1-1
TGTGCCAGCAGCTTGGAGGAGGGATCTGAAGCTTTCTTT
CASSLEEGSEAFF
>NA|TRBV7-3|TRBD2|TRBJ2-5
TGTGCCAGCAGCTTAATACCTAGCGGCCAAGAGACCCAGTACTTC
CASSLIPSGQETQYF
>NA|TRBV4-1|TRBD1|TRBJ1-4
TGCGCCAGCAGCCCGGACAGGGGGAAAGAAAAACTGTTTTTT
CASSPDRGKEKLFF
>NA|TRBV10-3|TRBD2|TRBJ2-7
TGTGCCATCAGTGAAGGAGGGCTAGCGGACGAGCAGTACTTC
CAISEGGLADEQYF
>once|TRBV11-2|TRBD1|TRBJ2-4
TGTGCCAGCAGCTCTTACGGGACAGGGACGGACATTCAGTACTTC
CASSSYGTGTDIQYF
>NA|TRBV11-2|NA|TRBJ2-1
TGTGCCAGCAGCTTAGATCCCGTGGGAAGCGGAAGAAACAACAATGAGCAGTTCTTC
CASSLDPVGSGRNNNEQFF
>NA|TRBV27|NA|TRBJ2-7
TGTGCCAGCAAGGACAGTAGCCACGAGCAGTACTTC
CASKDSSHEQYF
>NA|TRBV7-9|TRBD2|TRBJ2-1
TGTGCCAGCAGCTTAGCCCGGACTAGCGGGACCGAAATGAACAATGAGCAGTTCTTC
CASSLARTSGTEMNNEQFF
>NA|TRBV2|TRBD1|TRBJ2-7
TGTGCCAGCAGTGATCCCTCCGGGACAGGGTACGAGCAGTACTTC
CASSDPSGTGYEQYF
>NA|TRBV5-6|NA|TRBJ1-2
TGTGCCAGCAGTTCTGACAGGACCTTCTACTATGGCTACACCTTC
CASSSDRTFYYGYTF
>NA|TRBV6-1|NA|TRBJ2-3
TGTGCCAGCAGTGTTTTTTCGCGTGAGTTAAGAGATACGCAGTATTTT
CASSVFSRELRDTQYF
>NA|TRBV6-5|NA|TRBJ2-5
TGTGCCAGCGGCCGATTCAACCAAGAGACCCAGTACTTC
CASGRFNQETQYF
>NA|TRBV4-1|NA|TRBJ1-5
TGCGCCAGCAGCCAGGAGTTCGTCACCGGCAATCAGCCCCAGCATTTT
CASSQEFVTGNQPQHF